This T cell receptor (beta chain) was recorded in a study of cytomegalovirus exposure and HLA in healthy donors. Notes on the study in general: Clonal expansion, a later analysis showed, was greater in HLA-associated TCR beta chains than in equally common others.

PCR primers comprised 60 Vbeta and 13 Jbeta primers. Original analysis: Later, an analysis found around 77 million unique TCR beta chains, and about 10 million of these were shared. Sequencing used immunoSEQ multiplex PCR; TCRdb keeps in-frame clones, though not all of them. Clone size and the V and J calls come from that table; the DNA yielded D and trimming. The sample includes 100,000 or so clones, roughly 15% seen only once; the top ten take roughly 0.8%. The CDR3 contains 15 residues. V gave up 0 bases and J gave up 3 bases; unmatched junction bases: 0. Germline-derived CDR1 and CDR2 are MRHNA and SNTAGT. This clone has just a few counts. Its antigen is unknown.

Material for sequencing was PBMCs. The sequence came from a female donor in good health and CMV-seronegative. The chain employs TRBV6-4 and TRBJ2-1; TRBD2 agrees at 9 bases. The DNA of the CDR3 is TGTGCCAGCAGTGACTCTAGCGGGAGCTACAATGAGCAGTTCTTC. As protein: CASSDSSGSYNEQFF.